This TCR beta chain was found in a study of cytomegalovirus exposure and HLA in healthy donors. PCR primers comprised 60 Vbeta and 13 Jbeta primers. Sequenced by immunoSEQ multiplex PCR; TCRdb stores in-frame clones only, minus some. Seen here are about 130,000 clones, around 73% observed once, and the top ten hold 1.3% to 1.5%. As concerns this clone: Its antigen is as yet unknown.

The study's findings and limits: With further analysis later on, most CMV-associated TCR beta chains appeared HLA-restricted.

This sequence originates from a female donor in good health and CMV-seronegative. Sequenced material: PBMCs.

The CDR3 sequence is CASSQLAQGEASEQFF. The DNA of the CDR3 is TGTGCCAGCAGCCAACTGGCCCAGGGCGAAGCGAGTGAGCAGTTCTTC. The rearrangement links TRBV16 to TRBJ2-1, with a possible D match to TRBD1 (5 bases). Germline values: CDR1 KGHSY, CDR2 FQNENV. This CDR3 spans 16 amino acids. Trimming shortened V by 2 bases and J by 9 bases, and 20 bases separated the two germline ends. Supplemented by reference TRBV16 and TRBJ2-1, the full variable domain reads GEEVAQTPKHLVRGEGQKAKLYCAPIKGHSYVFWYQQVLKNEFKFLISFQNENVFDETGMPKERFSAKCLPNSPCSLEIQATKLEDSAVYFCASSQLAQGEASEQFFGPGTRLTVL.